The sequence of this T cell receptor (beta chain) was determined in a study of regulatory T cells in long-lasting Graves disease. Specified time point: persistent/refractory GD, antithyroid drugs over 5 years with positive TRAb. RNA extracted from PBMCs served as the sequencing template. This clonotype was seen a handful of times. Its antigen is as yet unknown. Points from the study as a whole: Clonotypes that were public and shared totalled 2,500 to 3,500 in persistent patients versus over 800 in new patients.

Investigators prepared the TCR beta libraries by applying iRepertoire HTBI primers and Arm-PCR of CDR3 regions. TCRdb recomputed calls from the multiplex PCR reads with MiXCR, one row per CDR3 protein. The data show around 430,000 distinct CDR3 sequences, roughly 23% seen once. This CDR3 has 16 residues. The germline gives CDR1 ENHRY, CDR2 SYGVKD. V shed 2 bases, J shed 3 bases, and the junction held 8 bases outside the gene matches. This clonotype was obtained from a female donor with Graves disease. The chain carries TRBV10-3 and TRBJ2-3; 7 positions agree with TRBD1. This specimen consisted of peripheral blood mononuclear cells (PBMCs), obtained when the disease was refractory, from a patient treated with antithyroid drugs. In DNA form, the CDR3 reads TGTGCCATCAGTGAGCGACCGCCCAGGGGGACAGATACGCAGTATTTT. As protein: CAISERPPRGTDTQYF.